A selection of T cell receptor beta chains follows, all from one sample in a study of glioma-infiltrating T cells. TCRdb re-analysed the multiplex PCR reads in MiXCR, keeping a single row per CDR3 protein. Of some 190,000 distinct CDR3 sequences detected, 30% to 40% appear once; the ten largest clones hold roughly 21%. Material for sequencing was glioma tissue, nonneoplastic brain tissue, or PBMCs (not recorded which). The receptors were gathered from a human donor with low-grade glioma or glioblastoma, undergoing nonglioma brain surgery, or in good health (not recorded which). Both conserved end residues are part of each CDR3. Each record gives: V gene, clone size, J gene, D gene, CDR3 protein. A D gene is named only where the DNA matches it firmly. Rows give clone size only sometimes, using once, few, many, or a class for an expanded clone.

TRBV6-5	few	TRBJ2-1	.	CASSYNQGLVNEQFF
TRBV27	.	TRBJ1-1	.	CASSLLVEQGPMNTEAFF
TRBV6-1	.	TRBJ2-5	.	CASNNPSETQSF
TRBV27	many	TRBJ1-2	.	CASREGGSYGYTF
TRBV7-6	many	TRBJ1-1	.	CASSTERSEAFF
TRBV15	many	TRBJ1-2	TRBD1	CATSPTGDYGYTF
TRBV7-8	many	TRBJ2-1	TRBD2	CASSLFSGISYNEQFF
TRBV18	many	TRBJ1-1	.	CASSQGQNTEAFF
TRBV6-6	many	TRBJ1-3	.	CASSYVGGNGNTIYF
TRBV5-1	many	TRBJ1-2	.	CASSLDRSHYGYTF
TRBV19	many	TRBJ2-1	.	CASSISDGNEQFF
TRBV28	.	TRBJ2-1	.	CASSSARTEEQFF
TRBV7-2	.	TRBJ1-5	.	CASSDRGRHPQHF
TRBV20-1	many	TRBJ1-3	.	CSAIETDSGNTIYF
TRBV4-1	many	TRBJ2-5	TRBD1	CASSHSLGGGETQYF
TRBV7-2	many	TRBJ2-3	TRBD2	CASSLPFSGSGTDTQYF
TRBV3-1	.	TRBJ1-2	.	CASSAQGGSYGYTF
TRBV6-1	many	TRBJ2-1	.	CASKTGNTNEQFF
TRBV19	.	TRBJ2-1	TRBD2	CATSPSSGNHNEQFF
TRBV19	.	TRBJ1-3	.	CASTRGGSGNTIYF
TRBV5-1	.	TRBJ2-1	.	CASSSDTSSYNEQFF
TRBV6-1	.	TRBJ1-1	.	CARRETANTETFF
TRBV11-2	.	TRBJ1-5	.	CASSIGATGNQPQHF
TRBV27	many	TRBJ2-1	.	CASRRSGRSSYNEQFF
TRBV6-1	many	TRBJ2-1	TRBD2	CASRRGTSGIHEQFF
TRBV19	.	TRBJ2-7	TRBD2	CASSIRTSSYEQYF
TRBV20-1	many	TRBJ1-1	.	CSARYTEAFF
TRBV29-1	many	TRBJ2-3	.	CSVVGGVTDTQYF
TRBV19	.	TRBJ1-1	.	CASILYTEAFF